Shown below are 15 T cell receptor beta chains from a single sample sequenced in a study of blood T cell repertoires in COVID-19. Produced via immunoSEQ multiplex PCR; TCRdb's table is partial and in-frame only. The sample comprises about 85,000 clones, around 90% of which are singletons, and roughly 4.5% rests with the top ten. Sequencing input: peripheral blood. The receptors stem from a woman at least 80 years old with active or convalescent COVID-19.

The rearrangement joins TRBV27 to TRBJ2-1; the D is unclear. CDR3 length: 12 amino acids. Trimming cost V 5 bases and J 5 bases, with 7 bases left between them. Germline loops: CDR1 MNHEY, CDR2 SMNVEV (reference sequence). In DNA form, the CDR3 reads TGTGCCAGCAGTCACCGAGACAATGAGCAGTTCTTC. Its translation: CASSHRDNEQFF.

V and J are TRBV27 and TRBJ2-1; TRBD2 aligns across 12 bases. Per the germline V gene, CDR1 is MNHEY and CDR2 is SMNVEV (reference sequence). The trim removed 6 bases at V and 7 bases at J, leaving 7 bases unmatched. This CDR3 has 15 amino acids. The CDR3 region is CASRRAGTSGNEQFF. CDR3 bases: TGTGCCAGCAGACGGGCCGGGACTAGCGGGAATGAGCAGTTCTTC.

In this sample, this clone turned up once. The chain couples TRBV7-3 to TRBJ2-1; 14 nucleotides align to TRBD2. The germline V gene has CDR1 SGHTA and CDR2 FQGTGA. This CDR3 is built from 15 residues. V lost 5 bases and J lost 8; bases outside the gene matches: 5. The CDR3 DNA sequence: TGTGCCAGCAGCCCGGGACTAGCGGGAGTGGATGAGCAGTTCTTC. Translated, it gives CASSPGLAGVDEQFF.

The chain is built from TRBV19 and TRBJ2-3; D remains unclear. The CDR3 covers 15 residues. Germline V gene lookup returns CDR1 LNHDA and CDR2 SQIVND (reference sequence). V dropped 3 bases and J dropped 5 bases, with 15 bases sitting between them. The CDR3 sequence: CASSMVRTPLDTQYF. In DNA, the CDR3 is TGTGCCAGTAGTATGGTGAGAACTCCCCTAGATACGCAGTATTTT.

The chain joins TRBV10-1 to TRBJ1-2; D is uncertain. V was clipped by 0 bases and J by 0 bases, with 8 bases between them. Germline CDR1 reads WNHNN; CDR2 reads SYGVQD (reference sequence). The CDR3 contains 15 residues. The DNA of the CDR3 is TGCGCCAGCAGTGAGTCCCCAGATCCTAACTATGGCTACACCTTC. It codes for CASSESPDPNYGYTF.

V usage is TRBV6-5 and J usage is TRBJ1-2, with D perhaps TRBD1 (6 bases). Trimming shortened V by 5 bases and J by 3 bases, and 10 bases separated the two germline ends. CDR1 is MNHEY, CDR2 SVGAGI, per germline. The CDR3 spans 13 residues. This chain's CDR3 is CASSLSGDYGYTF. In DNA form, the CDR3 reads TGTGCCAGCAGTCTTTCAGGGGACTATGGCTACACCTTC.

The V call is TRBV9, the J call TRBJ2-1, with 9 bases aligning to TRBD1. V lost 6 bases to trimming and J lost 7 bases; unmatched junction nucleotides: 8. The CDR3 spans 14 residues. Per germline, CDR1 SGDLS and CDR2 YYNGEE. CDR3 region: CASNSGQGMNEQFF. The CDR3 nucleotides are TGTGCCAGCAACTCGGGACAGGGAATGAATGAGCAGTTCTTC.

The chain employs TRBV7-2 and TRBJ1-4, with D maybe TRBD1 (6 bases). V was trimmed by 1 base and J by 6 bases, leaving 18 bases between them. Germline loops: CDR1 SGHTA, CDR2 FQGNSA. The CDR3 consists of 17 residues. The CDR3 DNA reads as TGTGCCAGCAGCTTAGAAAGGAGGCTGGCAGGGGATGAAAAACTGTTTTTT. As protein: CASSLERRLAGDEKLFF.

The J gene is TRBJ2-3, the V gene TRBV9, with TRBD2 identical over 9 bases. This CDR3 has 15 amino acids. CDR1 and CDR2 (germline): SGDLS, YYNGEE. With V trimmed by 1 base and J by 2 bases, 2 bases remained unmatched. In nucleotides, the CDR3 is TGTGCCAGCAGCGTACTAGCGGGATACACAGATACGCAGTATTTT. It translates to CASSVLAGYTDTQYF.

The genes are TRBV6-4 and TRBJ2-5; 10 bases map to TRBD2. The CDR3 totals 15 residues. Looked up from germline, CDR1 is MRHNA and CDR2 is SNTAGT. The trim removed 3 bases at V and 4 bases at J, leaving 5 bases unmatched. Here the CDR3 DNA reads TGTGCCAGCAGTGAGGTAGCGGGAGGCCGAGAGACCCAGTACTTC. Encoded protein: CASSEVAGGRETQYF.

V gene TRBV3-1 (or the pseudogene TRBV3-2) combines with J gene TRBJ1-1; D unresolved. Germline V gives CDR1 LGHDT, CDR2 YNNKEL (reference sequence). Trimming shortened V by 5 bases and J by 1 base, and 8 bases separated the two germline ends. The CDR3 covers 13 residues. The CDR3: CASSEGANTEAFF. For the CDR3, the DNA is TGTGCCAGCAGCGAGGGCGCGAACACTGAAGCTTTCTTT.

The gene calls are TRBV27 and TRBJ1-1, with 7 nucleotides matching TRBD1. Losses at the gene ends were 7 bases for V and 9 bases for J; bases not matched to a gene: 5. Per the germline V gene, CDR1 is MNHEY and CDR2 is SMNVEV (reference sequence). This CDR3 is built from 11 residues. This CDR3 is CASKLQGKAFF. The CDR3 DNA sequence: TGTGCCAGCAAACTACAGGGGAAAGCTTTCTTT.

The chain joins TRBV28 to TRBJ2-4; D is unresolved. This CDR3 contains 12 residues. Trimming removed 5 bases at V and 8 bases at J, with 10 bases between. CDR1 and CDR2 (germline): MDHEN, SYDVKM. CDR3 coding DNA: TGTGCCAGCAGTCCCGTCGAGGACATTCAGTACTTC. It yields the protein CASSPVEDIQYF.

The chain carries TRBV29-1 and TRBJ2-3, with 7 bases matching TRBD2. V shed 4 bases, J shed 6 bases, and the junction held 4 bases outside the gene matches. This CDR3 comprises 12 residues. Germline V gene sequence: CDR1 SQVTM, CDR2 ANQGSEA. DNA for the CDR3: TGCAGCGTTGTGCGGGGAGGGGATACGCAGTATTTT. As protein: CSVVRGGDTQYF.

CDR3 nucleotides: TGCGCCAGCAGCTTGGAAGGGGACATTCAGTACTTC. Its translation is CASSLEGDIQYF. This chain links TRBV5-1 with TRBJ2-4, with D perhaps matching TRBD1 (5 bases). Looked up from germline, CDR1 is SGHRS and CDR2 is YFSETQ. The CDR3 extends over 12 amino acids. V lost 0 bases, J lost 8 bases, and 6 bases lay in between.